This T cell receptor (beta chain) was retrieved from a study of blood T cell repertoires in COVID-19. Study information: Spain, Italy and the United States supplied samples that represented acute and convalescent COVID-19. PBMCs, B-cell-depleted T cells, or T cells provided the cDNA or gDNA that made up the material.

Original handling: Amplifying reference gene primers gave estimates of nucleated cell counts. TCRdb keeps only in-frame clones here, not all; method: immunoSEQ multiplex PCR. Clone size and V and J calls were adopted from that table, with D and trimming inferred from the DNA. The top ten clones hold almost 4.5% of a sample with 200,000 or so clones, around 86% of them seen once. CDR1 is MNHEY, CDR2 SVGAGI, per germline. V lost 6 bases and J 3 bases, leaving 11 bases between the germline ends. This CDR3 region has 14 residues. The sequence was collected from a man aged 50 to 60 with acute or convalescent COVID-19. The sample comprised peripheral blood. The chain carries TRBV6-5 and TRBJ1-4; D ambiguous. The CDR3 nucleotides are TGTGCCAGCAGGGAGGCACACCCTAATGAAAAACTGTTTTTT. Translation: CASREAHPNEKLFF.